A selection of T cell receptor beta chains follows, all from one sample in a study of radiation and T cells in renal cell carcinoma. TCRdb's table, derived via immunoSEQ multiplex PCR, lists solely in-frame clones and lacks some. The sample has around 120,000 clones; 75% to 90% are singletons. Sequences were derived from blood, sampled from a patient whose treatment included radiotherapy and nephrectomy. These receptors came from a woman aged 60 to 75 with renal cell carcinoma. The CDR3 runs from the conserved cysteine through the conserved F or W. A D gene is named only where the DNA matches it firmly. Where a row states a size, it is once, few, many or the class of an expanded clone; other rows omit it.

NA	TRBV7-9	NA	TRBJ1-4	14	TGTGCCAGCAGCTCCACAGGTATCGATGAAAAACTGTTTTTT	CASSSTGIDEKLFF
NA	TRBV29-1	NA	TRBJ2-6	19	TGCAGCGTGGGAGGAGGGGCAGCGGGCCCTAGCTCTGGGGCCAACGTCCTGACTTTC	CSVGGGAAGPSSGANVLTF
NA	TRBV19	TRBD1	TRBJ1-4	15	TGTGCCAGTAGCTACAGGGGGGCAACTAATGAAAAACTGTTTTTT	CASSYRGATNEKLFF
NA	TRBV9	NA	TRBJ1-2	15	TGTGCCAGCAGCGTAGGGGGGATTACCCTCTATGGCTACACCTTC	CASSVGGITLYGYTF
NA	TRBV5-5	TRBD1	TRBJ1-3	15	TGTGCCAGCAGCTTGACAGGGGGCGCCGGAAACACCATATATTTT	CASSLTGGAGNTIYF
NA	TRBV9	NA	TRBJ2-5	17	TGTGCCAGCAGCGTCCGGGCAGGGATTGGCGACCAAGAGACCCAGTACTTC	CASSVRAGIGDQETQYF
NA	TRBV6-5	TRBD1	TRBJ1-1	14	TGTGCCAGCAGACGGACAGGAATGAACACTGAAGCTTTCTTT	CASRRTGMNTEAFF
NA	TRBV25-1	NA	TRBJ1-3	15	TGTGCCAGTACCATAGGTCTTGACTCTGGAAACACCATATATTTT	CASTIGLDSGNTIYF
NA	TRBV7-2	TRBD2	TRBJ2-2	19	TGTGCCAGCAGCTGGGAGCCCGGGACTAGCGGGAGTCTCACCGGGGAGCTGTTTTTT	CASSWEPGTSGSLTGELFF
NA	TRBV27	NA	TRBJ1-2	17	TGTGCCAGCAGTTTATCTCCCACAGGGCACCCCGTCTATGGCTACACCTTC	CASSLSPTGHPVYGYTF
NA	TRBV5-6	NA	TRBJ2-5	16	TGTGCCAGCAGCTTGATGTGGGGAGGGGGCGGAGAGACCCAGTACTTC	CASSLMWGGGGETQYF
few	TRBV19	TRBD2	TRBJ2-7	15	TGTGCCAGTAGTATGTCTAGCGGGAGTTACGACGAGCAGTACTTC	CASSMSSGSYDEQYF
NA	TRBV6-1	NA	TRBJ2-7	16	TGTGCCAGCAGTGAAGCTTTGACAGGAGGGGCCGACGAGCAGTACTTC	CASSEALTGGADEQYF
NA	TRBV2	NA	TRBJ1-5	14	TGTGCCAGCAGCAACACAGAGACCAATCAGCCCCAGCATTTT	CASSNTETNQPQHF
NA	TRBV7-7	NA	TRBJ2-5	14	TGTGCTAGCAGCTTAGCGACGGTAGGGGAGACCCAGTACTTC	CASSLATVGETQYF
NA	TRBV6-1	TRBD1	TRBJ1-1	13	TGTGCCAGCAGTTTGACAGGGCGCACTGAAGCTTTCTTT	CASSLTGRTEAFF
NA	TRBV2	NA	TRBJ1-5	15	TGTGCCAGCAGTACCTCCGGGACGTCCAATCAGCCCCAGCATTTT	CASSTSGTSNQPQHF
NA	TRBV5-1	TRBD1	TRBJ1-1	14	TGCGCCAGCAGCGACCCACAGGGGGCGACTGAAGCTTTCTTT	CASSDPQGATEAFF
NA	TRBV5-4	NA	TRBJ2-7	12	TGTGCCAGCAGCTTGGGTTCCTATGGGCAGTACTTC	CASSLGSYGQYF
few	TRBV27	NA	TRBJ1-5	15	TGTGCCAGCAGTTACAGGAGCAATAGCAATCAGCCCCAGCATTTT	CASSYRSNSNQPQHF
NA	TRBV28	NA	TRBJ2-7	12	TGTGCCAGCAGTAGTAAGTCTTACGAGCAGTACTTC	CASSSKSYEQYF
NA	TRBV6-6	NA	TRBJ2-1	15	TGTGCCAGCAGTTACGGGGGGTCCTCCTACAATGAGCAGTTCTTC	CASSYGGSSYNEQFF
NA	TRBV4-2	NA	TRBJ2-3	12	TGTGCCAGCAGCCAAGATCGTGATACGCAGTATTTT	CASSQDRDTQYF
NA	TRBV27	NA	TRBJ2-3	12	TGTGCCAGCAGTTCTAGCTCAGATACGCAGTATTTT	CASSSSSDTQYF
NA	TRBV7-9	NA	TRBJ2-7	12	TGTGCCAGCAGCTTTGGGTCATACGAGCAGTACTTC	CASSFGSYEQYF
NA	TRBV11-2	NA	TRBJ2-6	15	TGTGCCAGCAGCTTTGAGCCCTCTGGGGCCAACGTCCTGACTTTC	CASSFEPSGANVLTF
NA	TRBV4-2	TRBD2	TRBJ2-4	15	TGTGCCAGCAGCCAAGATCGGGAGCGGGGAAACATTCAGTACTTC	CASSQDRERGNIQYF
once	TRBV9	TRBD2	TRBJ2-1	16	TGTGCCAGCAGCGTAGCCCTAGCGGGAGGGGGGAATGAGCAGTTCTTC	CASSVALAGGGNEQFF
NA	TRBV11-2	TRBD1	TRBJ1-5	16	TGTGCCAGCAGCTTGGGGACAGCTAATAGCAATCAGCCCCAGCATTTT	CASSLGTANSNQPQHF
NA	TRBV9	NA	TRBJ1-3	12	TGTGCCAGCAGAGGCTCTGGAAACACCATATATTTT	CASRGSGNTIYF
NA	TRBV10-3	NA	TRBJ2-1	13	TGTGCCATCATTTCCGGGCCTAACAATGAGCAGTTCTTC	CAIISGPNNEQFF
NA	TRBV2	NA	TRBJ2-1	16	TGTGCCAGCAGTGTCTACACCGGGCACCCTTACAATGAGCAGTTCTTC	CASSVYTGHPYNEQFF
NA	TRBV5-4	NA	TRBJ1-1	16	TGTGCCAGCAGCCCGGGACACCTGGGGAGGAACACTGAAGCTTTCTTT	CASSPGHLGRNTEAFF
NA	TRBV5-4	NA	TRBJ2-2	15	TGTGCCAGCAGCTCCCGGAAAACGAACACCGGGGAGCTGTTTTTT	CASSSRKTNTGELFF
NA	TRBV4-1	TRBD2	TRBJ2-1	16	TGCGCCAGCAGCCCTAATGAAGCGGGATCCTACAATGAGCAGTTCTTC	CASSPNEAGSYNEQFF
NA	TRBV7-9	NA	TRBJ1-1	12	TGTGCCAGCAGCCGAGGGAGTACTGAAGCTTTCTTT	CASSRGSTEAFF
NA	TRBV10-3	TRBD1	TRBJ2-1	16	TGTGCCACAACCCTAATGGTCGGACAGGGGTTCAATGAGCAGTTCTTC	CATTLMVGQGFNEQFF
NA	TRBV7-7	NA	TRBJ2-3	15	TGTGCTAGCAGCCCCTCAGGGGCTAGCACAGATACGCAGTATTTT	CASSPSGASTDTQYF
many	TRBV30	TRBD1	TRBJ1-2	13	TGTGCCTGCCGGGACAGGGAGTTCTATGGCTACACCTTC	CACRDREFYGYTF
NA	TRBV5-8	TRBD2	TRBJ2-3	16	TGTGCCAGCAGCCCACGGACTAGCGGGGTCACAGATACGCAGTATTTT	CASSPRTSGVTDTQYF
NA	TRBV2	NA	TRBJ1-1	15	TGTGCCAGCAGGAGAGCAGGGATTTCGAACACTGAAGCTTTCTTT	CASRRAGISNTEAFF
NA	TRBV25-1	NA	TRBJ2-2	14	TGTGCCAGCAGTGAATTTGGTGGAGGCGGGGAGCTGTTTTTT	CASSEFGGGGELFF
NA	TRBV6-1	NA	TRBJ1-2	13	TGTGCCAGCAGTGAAGGACAGTCGGCCGGCTACACCTTC	CASSEGQSAGYTF